This is a list of T cell receptor beta chains from one sample in a study of T cells in Graves' hyperthyroidism and ophthalmopathy. TCRdb itself ran the multiplex PCR reads through MiXCR, one entry per CDR3 protein. The table has approximately 400,000 distinct CDR3 sequences, less than 15% seen once. The sequenced sample consisted of blood. The receptors originated from a young man with Graves' hyperthyroidism that later progressed to Graves' ophthalmopathy. CDR3s include the opening cysteine and the closing phenylalanine or tryptophan. D genes are given only for firm matches. Clone size is shown for a subset of rows, as once, few, many or a class of expanded clone.

clone_size,v_call,d_call,j_call,cdr3_aa,cdr3_nt
many,TRBV2,.,TRBJ1-5,CASTQSGRSQPQHF,TGTGCCAGCACTCAATCTGGGAGAAGTCAGCCCCAGCATTTT
many,TRBV2,TRBD1,TRBJ1-1,CASSRRTGGTEAFF,TGTGCCAGCAGTCGTAGGACAGGGGGCACTGAAGCTTTCTTT
few,TRBV6-1,.,TRBJ2-2,CASSWYLEPNTGELFF,TGTGCCAGCAGTTGGTACCTCGAACCGAACACCGGGGAGCTGTTTTTT
.,TRBV27,TRBD2,TRBJ2-5,CASSSTGTSRYQETQYF,TGTGCCAGCAGTTCTACCGGGACTAGCCGATACCAAGAGACCCAGTACTTC
few,TRBV5-1,TRBD1,TRBJ1-2,CASSYGTGYGYTF,TGCGCCAGCAGCTACGGGACAGGGTATGGCTACACCTTC
.,TRBV7-8,.,TRBJ2-5,CASSPGQKETQYF,TGTGCCAGCAGCCCAGGACAGAAAGAGACCCAGTACTTC
many,TRBV27,TRBD1,TRBJ2-1,CASSLRATGATYNEQFF,TGTGCCAGCAGTCTCCGAGCGACAGGGGCTACCTACAATGAGCAGTTCTTC
few,TRBV6-1,.,TRBJ1-5,CASSLMGSERSQPQHF,TGTGCCAGCAGTCTAATGGGATCTGAGAGGAGTCAGCCCCAGCATTTT
many,TRBV11-2,.,TRBJ1-1,CASSLEAGPTEAFF,TGTGCCAGCAGCTTAGAAGCAGGGCCCACTGAAGCTTTCTTT
few,TRBV27,TRBD1,TRBJ2-4,CASSARQGPVAKNIQYF,TGTGCCAGCAGTGCCCGACAGGGTCCCGTAGCCAAAAACATTCAGTACTTC
many,TRBV20-1,.,TRBJ2-3,CSARASGFTDTQYF,TGCAGTGCTAGAGCCTCAGGGTTCACAGATACGCAGTATTTT
many,TRBV20-1,.,TRBJ1-1,CSAPNSALANTEAFF,TGCAGTGCCCCTAACTCGGCCTTGGCGAACACTGAAGCTTTCTTT
.,TRBV7-9,.,TRBJ1-2,CASTQEGDGYTF,TGTGCCAGCACCCAAGAGGGGGATGGCTACACCTTC
few,TRBV7-9,.,TRBJ1-1,CASRGPLLEAFF,TGTGCCAGCAGGGGACCGCTTCTCGAAGCTTTCTTT
few,TRBV28,.,TRBJ2-7,CASSNPGLFYEQYF,TGTGCCAGCAGTAATCCGGGACTGTTCTACGAGCAGTACTTC
many,TRBV28,TRBD1,TRBJ2-1,CASSFHGQGSDEQFF,TGTGCCAGCAGTTTTCATGGACAGGGGTCTGATGAGCAGTTCTTC
many,TRBV30,TRBD1,TRBJ2-7,CAWSSGTEYEQYF,TGTGCCTGGAGTTCCGGGACAGAATACGAGCAGTACTTC
many,TRBV2,TRBD1,TRBJ1-4,CASSFPEQGTYEKLFF,TGTGCCAGCAGTTTCCCTGAACAGGGGACTTATGAAAAACTGTTTTTT
many,TRBV6-5,.,TRBJ1-1,CASSYGQSAEAFF,TGTGCCAGCAGTTACGGACAGTCCGCTGAAGCTTTCTTT
few,TRBV18,.,TRBJ2-1,CASSQNYNEQFF,TGTGCCAGCTCACAAAACTACAATGAGCAGTTCTTC
many,TRBV6-1,.,TRBJ1-6,CASSYVQGSADLGISPLHF,TGTGCCAGCAGTTATGTACAGGGTTCTGCCGACCTGGGAATCTCACCCCTCCACTTT
many,TRBV7-2,TRBD2,TRBJ2-2,CASSPALAGSANTGELFF,TGTGCCAGCAGCCCGGCGCTAGCGGGATCGGCGAACACCGGGGAGCTGTTTTTT
many,TRBV2,TRBD2,TRBJ2-5,CASSSLSGRETQYF,TGTGCCAGCAGTTCACTTAGCGGGAGAGAGACCCAGTACTTC
.,TRBV9,.,TRBJ2-3,CASSPGDVSDTQYF,TGTGCCAGCAGCCCGGGTGATGTTTCAGATACGCAGTATTTT
.,TRBV5-4,.,TRBJ1-6,CASSLRNQGGSPLHF,TGTGCCAGCAGCTTGAGAAACCAGGGAGGTTCACCCCTCCACTTT
.,TRBV11-2,.,TRBJ2-1,CASSIYLCSVGQSSYNEQFF,.
few,TRBV7-8,.,TRBJ2-3,CASSFQGGNTDTQYF,TGTGCCAGCAGCTTTCAAGGGGGGAACACAGATACGCAGTATTTT
few,TRBV6-1,.,TRBJ2-2,CASSEARDWTGELFF,TGTGCCAGCAGTGAAGCAAGGGATTGGACCGGGGAGCTGTTTTTT
many,TRBV12-5,TRBD2,TRBJ2-3,CASALGLDLDTQYF,TGTGCTAGTGCTCTGGGACTAGATCTAGATACGCAGTATTTT
many,TRBV2,TRBD1,TRBJ1-2,CASSYDMGQGALGYTF,TGTGCCAGCAGTTACGATATGGGACAGGGGGCGCTGGGCTACACCTTC
.,TRBV18,TRBD1,TRBJ1-2,CASSPSGTGDYGYTF,TGTGCCAGCTCACCGTCGGGGACAGGAGACTATGGCTACACCTTC
.,TRBV28,TRBD1,TRBJ1-6,CASLIGTGVNSPLHF,TGTGCCAGCCTTATTGGGACAGGGGTTAATTCACCCCTCCACTTT
.,TRBV7-7,.,TRBJ1-5,CASSIVPGQPQHF,TGTGCTAGCAGCATCGTGCCCGGGCAGCCCCAGCATTTT
.,TRBV20-1,.,TRBJ2-1,CSARDGEIQAEQFF,TGCAGTGCTAGAGATGGGGAAATACAAGCTGAGCAGTTCTTC
few,TRBV6-2/TRBV6-3,.,TRBJ2-3,CASSPNRAPDTQYF,TGTGCCAGCAGTCCTAACAGGGCCCCAGATACGCAGTATTTT
few,TRBV7-9,.,TRBJ2-3,CASRTFPGTGGGLAGRRNTDTQYF,TGTGCCAGCAGGACCTTTCCAGGGACAGGGGGGGGACTAGCGGGCCGACGGAACACAGATACGCAGTATTTT
.,TRBV7-8,.,TRBJ2-7,CASSPWRTSYEQYF,TGTGCCAGCAGCCCGTGGCGGACCTCCTACGAGCAGTACTTC
few,TRBV5-8,TRBD2,TRBJ2-1,CASSFSGGRHNEQFF,TGTGCCAGCAGCTTTAGCGGGGGGCGACACAATGAGCAGTTCTTC
.,TRBV4-1,TRBD2,TRBJ2-1,CASSQGASGGTYNEQFF,TGTGCCAGCAGCCAAGGGGCTAGCGGGGGGACCTACAATGAGCAGTTCTTC
many,TRBV2,.,TRBJ1-2,CASSEALGFNYGYTF,TGTGCCAGCAGTGAAGCGTTAGGGTTTAACTATGGCTACACCTTC
.,TRBV3-1,.,TRBJ1-6,CASSPQGYNSPLHF,TGTGCCAGCAGCCCCCAGGGTTATAATTCACCCCTCCACTTT
.,TRBV9,TRBD2,TRBJ2-1,CASSVAGGPYNEQFF,TGTGCCAGCAGCGTGGCGGGGGGGCCTTACAATGAGCAGTTCTTC
many,TRBV12-3/TRBV12-4,.,TRBJ2-7,CASSTETTRQYF,TGTGCCAGCAGTACGGAAACTACGAGGCAGTACTTC
.,TRBV12-3/TRBV12-4,TRBD2,TRBJ2-2,CASSLGGGHTGELFF,TGTGCCAGCAGCCTCGGGGGGGGGCACACCGGGGAGCTGTTTTTT
.,TRBV7-9,TRBD1,TRBJ2-3,CASSLGDRVSDTQYF,TGTGCCAGCAGCTTAGGGGACAGGGTTTCAGATACGCAGTATTTT
many,TRBV20-1,.,TRBJ2-2,CSARRGQGGMNTGELFF,TGCAGTGCTAGGAGGGGGCAGGGGGGCATGAACACCGGGGAGCTGTTTTTT
few,TRBV7-9,.,TRBJ2-4,CASSPAGGTENIQYF,TGTGCCAGCAGCCCCGCCGGGGGAACCGAAAACATTCAGTACTTC
many,TRBV12-5,TRBD1,TRBJ2-2,CASGHRGLKNTGELFF,TGTGCTAGTGGCCACAGGGGGCTAAAGAACACCGGGGAGCTGTTTTTT
.,TRBV14,.,TRBJ2-3,CASSQDGGVKDTQYF,TGTGCCAGCAGCCAAGACGGAGGGGTGAAAGATACGCAGTATTTT
many,TRBV20-1,.,TRBJ1-2,CSASGPGEHYGYTF,TGCAGTGCTAGCGGACCAGGGGAGCACTATGGCTACACCTTC
few,TRBV5-6,.,TRBJ1-3,CASSLRGATGNTIYF,TGTGCCAGCAGCTTGAGGGGGGCAACTGGGAACACCATATATTTT
many,TRBV28,TRBD1,TRBJ2-7,CASRTGGPYEQYF,TGTGCCAGCAGGACAGGGGGCCCCTACGAGCAGTACTTC
.,TRBV29-1,TRBD1,TRBJ2-5,CSGMDRGWETQYF,TGCAGCGGGATGGACAGGGGCTGGGAGACCCAGTACTTC
many,TRBV7-8,.,TRBJ1-5,CASSFGLGNNQPQHF,TGTGCCAGCAGCTTCGGCCTAGGGAACAATCAGCCCCAGCATTTT
.,TRBV20-1,.,TRBJ1-4,CSAKGTNEKLFF,TGCAGTGCTAAAGGGACTAATGAAAAACTGTTTTTT